Below are 9 T cell receptor beta chains sequenced from a single sample in a study of T cell changes during pregnancy in multiple sclerosis. Here immunoSEQ multiplex PCR was the method, and the copy in TCRdb shows in-frame clones only, minus some. The sample includes about 68,000 clones, about 90% of them seen just once. This sample comprised peripheral blood, obtained in the second trimester of pregnancy. The receptors shown here come from a female donor with multiple sclerosis, enrolled in a pregnancy study.

The rearrangement joins TRBV10-3 to TRBJ2-2, with 11 bases aligning to TRBD1. Germline V gives CDR1 ENHRY, CDR2 SYGVKD. Trimming cost V 6 bases and J 6 bases; bases outside gene matches: 6. The CDR3 length is 15 residues. CDR3 region: CAIRDRDRGAGELFF. CDR3 nucleotide sequence: TGTGCCATCAGAGACCGGGACAGGGGGGCCGGGGAGCTGTTTTTT.

V and J are TRBV6-4 and TRBJ2-6; D perhaps matches TRBD1 (6 bases). V lost 1 base and J 0 bases, leaving 19 bases between the germline ends. There are 20 residues in the CDR3. The germline V gene has CDR1 MRHNA and CDR2 SNTAGT. The CDR3 DNA follows: TGTGCCAGCAGTGACTTCCCCCAGGGGCAAAAAATCTCTGGGGCCAACGTCCTGACTTTC. It specifies CASSDFPQGQKISGANVLTF.

The chain is built from TRBV10-3 and TRBJ2-1, with a tentative D call TRBD1 (9 bases). This CDR3 spans 15 amino acids. The V gene's germline CDR1 is ENHRY and CDR2 SYGVKD. The ends were cut back, 10 bases at V and 4 bases at J, with 20 bases in the middle. The DNA for the CDR3 is TGTGCCACCCGGGGGGGACAGGGCGATTACAATGAGCAGTTCTTC. Translating it yields CATRGGQGDYNEQFF.

The rearrangement links TRBV6-5 to TRBJ1-2, with a weak D call TRBD1 (5 bases). CDR1 is MNHEY, CDR2 SVGAGI, per germline. This CDR3 is 13 amino acids long. Trimming took off 5 bases at V and 8 bases at J, with 15 bases between the two ends. The DNA of the CDR3 is TGTGCCAGCAGTCTAAGACCCAAGGGGGGCTACACCTTC. This translates into CASSLRPKGGYTF.

Comments on this clone: This same CDR3 is encoded by further DNA sequences in the sample. The rearrangement links TRBV5-6 to TRBJ1-2; D unresolved. CDR1 is SGHDT and CDR2 is YYEEEE in the germline V gene. The CDR3 consists of 13 residues. V was cut by 0 bases and J by 4 bases, with 7 bases left in between. CDR3 sequence reads: CASSLGGSYGYTF. As DNA, the CDR3 is TGTGCCAGCAGCTTGGGCGGATCCTATGGCTACACCTTC.

The chain carries TRBV4-3 and TRBJ2-7, with TRBD1 identical over 10 bases. V trimming: 6 bases; J trimming: 4 bases; junction bases outside the gene matches: 12. Per germline, CDR1 LGHNA and CDR2 YSLEER. The CDR3 covers 16 residues. DNA of the CDR3: TGCGCCAGCAGTTACTCCGGGACAGGGGAGGGTTACGAGCAGTACTTC. This encodes CASSYSGTGEGYEQYF.

V and J are TRBV6-5 and TRBJ2-5, with D perhaps TRBD1 (6 bases). V dropped 2 bases and J dropped 0 bases, with 10 bases sitting between them. The CDR3 sequence is 15 residues long. Germline CDR1 MNHEY, CDR2 SVGAGI. CDR3 in DNA: TGTGCCAGCAGTTACCGTGGACAGCACCAAGAGACCCAGTACTTC. The encoded protein is CASSYRGQHQETQYF.

This chain uses TRBV25-1 with TRBJ2-5, with 10 bases matching TRBD2. The germline CDR1 and CDR2 sequences are MGHDK and SYGVNS. The CDR3 runs 17 residues. V shed 1 base, J shed 5 bases, and the junction held 10 bases outside the gene matches. The CDR3 DNA reads TGTGCCAGCAGTGAATGGAAAGCGGGGGGGCTCCGGGAGACCCAGTACTTC. This translates into CASSEWKAGGLRETQYF.

This chain joins TRBV29-1 and TRBJ1-2; 7 bases match TRBD1. V gave up 3 bases and J gave up 2 bases; unmatched junction bases: 3. The CDR3 length is 13 residues. Germline V lookup: CDR1 SQVTM, CDR2 ANQGSEA. The CDR3 protein is CSVDPGGNYGYTF. The CDR3 region has the DNA TGCAGCGTTGATCCAGGGGGAAACTATGGCTACACCTTC.